Shown below are 17 T cell receptor beta chains from a single sample sequenced in a study of patients and donors after allogeneic stem cell transplantation. Using its own MiXCR run on the RT-PCR reads, TCRdb lists one record per CDR3 protein. Of 920,000 or so distinct CDR3 sequences in the sample, roughly 17% were seen once. Sample: blood, either unsorted or a sorted T cell fraction (not recorded which). The receptors here all came from a human donor who was either an allogeneic HSCT recipient or a stem cell or donor lymphocyte infusion donor (not recorded which). It is not recorded whose cells these are; they may come from a transplant donor.

This clonotype was counted only a few times. The V and J genes are TRBV7-9 and TRBJ2-1, with D maybe TRBD2 (6 bases). Trimming shortened V by 4 bases and J by 6 bases, and 22 bases separated the two germline ends. Germline CDR1 SEHNR, CDR2 FQNEAQ (reference sequence). The CDR3 has 17 amino acids. The CDR3 DNA is TGTGCCAGCAGCTCCGCTTCCAGGACTACTCTCGCCAATGAGCAGTTCTTC. The encoded protein is CASSSASRTTLANEQFF.

The chain combines TRBV20-1 with TRBJ2-7; a weak D match, TRBD1 (5 bases). In germline, CDR1 is DFQATT, CDR2 SNEGSKA (reference sequence). Trimming removed 3 bases from V and 2 bases from J, with 11 bases in between. The CDR3 contains 13 residues. Here the CDR3 reads CSARGRRTYEQYF. CDR3 bases: TGCAGTGCTAGGGGGCGGAGAACCTACGAGCAGTACTTC.

This clonotype has only a few counts. This rearrangement joins TRBV12-3 or TRBV12-4 to TRBJ1-2; TRBD1 aligns across 7 bases. This CDR3 region has 15 residues. V lost 5 bases and J lost 2; bases outside the gene matches: 8. The CDR3 sequence is CASSAHEGGNYGYTF. CDR3 nucleotides: TGTGCCAGCAGTGCCCATGAAGGGGGCAACTATGGCTACACCTTC.

This clonotype was seen more than once but under ten times. The chain employs TRBV2 and TRBJ2-2; D is perhaps TRBD1 (5 bases). From germline, CDR1 is SNHLY and CDR2 FYNNEI. This CDR3 contains 13 residues. Trimming took 6 bases from V and 8 from J, leaving 13 bases between them. The CDR3 DNA sequence: TGTGCCAGCAGGGTGACAGAAGAGGGGGAGCTGTTTTTT. It translates to CASRVTEEGELFF.

This clonotype was detected only a few times. J is TRBJ2-2 and V is TRBV9; D is ambiguous. The CDR3 loop spans 16 amino acids. Trimming left V 4 bases short and J 7 bases short, with 20 bases between. Germline V lookup: CDR1 SGDLS, CDR2 YYNGEE. The CDR3 loop reads CASSRSDPPWVGELFF. The CDR3 DNA sequence: TGTGCCAGCAGCCGATCGGACCCACCCTGGGTCGGGGAGCTGTTTTTT.

The chain combines TRBV27 with TRBJ1-1; D uncertain. The CDR3 is 12 residues long. Trimming took 7 bases from V and 2 from J, leaving 8 bases between them. Germline lookup yields CDR1 MNHEY and CDR2 SMNVEV (reference sequence). The CDR3 DNA reads as TGTGCCAGCATTTCCGGTAACACTGAAGCTTTCTTT. It specifies CASISGNTEAFF.

This clonotype was seen a handful of times. A much larger clone differs from this one at a single base, so this may be a read error. V gene TRBV12-3 or TRBV12-4 combines with J gene TRBJ2-7; D gene ambiguous. Trimming left V 1 base short and J 3 bases short, with 4 bases between. This CDR3 is 12 amino acids long. The chain's CDR3 is CASSLVHYEQYF. CDR3 DNA sequence: TGTGCCAGCAGTTTAGTACACTACGAGCAGTACTTC.

This clonotype has at least ten counts. The chain has TRBV29-1 and TRBJ1-1; D is unclear. The germline V and J ends were trimmed by 4 bases and 0 bases, with 6 bases remaining between them. The CDR3 consists of 12 residues. The V gene's germline CDR1 is SQVTM and CDR2 ANQGSEA. The CDR3 DNA reads as TGCAGCGTTGGCCAGATGAACACTGAAGCTTTCTTT. Protein product: CSVGQMNTEAFF.

The rearrangement joins TRBV24-1 to TRBJ2-7, with 10 bases aligning to TRBD1. This CDR3 spans 15 amino acids. Germline V lookup: CDR1 KGHDR, CDR2 SFDVKD. The V and J ends lost 4 bases and 5 bases, in that order; junction bases with no gene match: 7. The DNA for the CDR3 is TGTGCCACCAGTGACGGGGGGACAGGGGACAACGAGCAGTACTTC. Amino acid sequence: CATSDGGTGDNEQYF.

This clonotype was counted ten times or more. The rearrangement links TRBV7-9 to TRBJ2-3; D might be TRBD2 (6 bases). Germline CDR1 and CDR2: SEHNR and FQNEAQ (reference sequence). There are 14 residues in the CDR3. Trimming left V 1 base short and J 11 bases short, with 16 bases between. CDR3 bases: TGTGCCAGCAGCTTAGGTAGCGGAGCGCCTTGGCAGTATTTT. Its protein product is CASSLGSGAPWQYF.

Ten or more counts support this clonotype. This chain connects TRBV27 to TRBJ2-7, with unresolved D. Germline V gene data show CDR1 as MNHEY and CDR2 as SMNVEV (reference sequence). V lost 0 bases and J lost 7, with 10 bases in between. The CDR3 is 13 residues long. This CDR3 is CASSLSPSLEQYF. The DNA of the CDR3 is TGTGCCAGCAGTTTATCCCCCAGCTTGGAGCAGTACTTC.

This clonotype has a handful of counts. J is TRBJ1-5 and V is TRBV7-2; TRBD1 might be the D (5 bases). V shed 5 bases and J shed 4 bases, with 9 bases lying between them. This CDR3 has 13 residues. CDR1 is SGHTA, CDR2 FQGNSA, per germline. CDR3 nucleotides: TGTGCCAGCAGCAATCGGGGGAATCAGCCCCAGCATTTT. Translating it yields CASSNRGNQPQHF.

The chain links TRBV5-1 to TRBJ2-1; TRBD2 matches at 8 bases. This CDR3 region has 15 residues. V lost 4 bases, J lost 0 bases, and 3 bases stayed unmatched. Germline lookup yields CDR1 SGHRS and CDR2 YFSETQ. As DNA, the CDR3 is TGCGCCAGCAGCGCCCTAGCGGGCTCCTACAATGAGCAGTTCTTC. Translation: CASSALAGSYNEQFF. Using reference TRBV5-1 and TRBJ2-1 for the parts outside the CDR3, the full variable domain is KAGVTQTPRYLIKTRGQQVTLSCSPISGHRSVSWYQQTPGQGLQFLFEYFSETQRNKGNFPGRFSGRQFSNSRSEMNVSTLELGDSALYLCASSALAGSYNEQFFGPGTRLTVL.

The chain couples TRBV7-3 to TRBJ1-1; D call uncertain. Germline-derived CDR1 and CDR2 are SGHTA and FQGTGA. The V end lost 1 base, the J end lost 0 bases, and 9 bases lay between the germline ends. The CDR3 length is 15 residues. The CDR3: CASSLMGSMNTEAFF. The CDR3, as DNA: TGTGCCAGCAGCTTAATGGGCAGTATGAACACTGAAGCTTTCTTT.

This rearrangement joins TRBV29-1 to TRBJ1-1; 9 nucleotides match TRBD1. The trim removed 5 bases at V and 0 bases at J, leaving 7 bases unmatched. This CDR3 spans 15 amino acids. Germline V gene data show CDR1 as SQVTM and CDR2 as ANQGSEA. As DNA, the CDR3 is TGCAGCGTTCCCCCGGGACAGGGATTGAACACTGAAGCTTTCTTT. The encoded protein is CSVPPGQGLNTEAFF.

This clonotype came up once. This chain links TRBV28 with TRBJ2-1, with D unresolved. The V gene lost 7 bases and the J gene lost 6 bases, with 13 bases spanning the gap. This CDR3 has 13 residues. Germline V gene sequence: CDR1 MDHEN, CDR2 SYDVKM. The CDR3 spells CASTQGLSNEQFF. CDR3 DNA: TGTGCCAGCACTCAAGGGCTTAGCAATGAGCAGTTCTTC.

The table lists this clonotype with a few counts. V gene TRBV5-1 combines with J gene TRBJ2-1, with D tentatively TRBD1 (6 bases). The germline V and J ends were trimmed by 4 bases and 6 bases, with 11 bases remaining between them. Germline V CDR1 and CDR2: SGHRS, YFSETQ. The CDR3 covers 13 residues. CDR3: CASSAGQINEQFF. For the CDR3, the DNA is TGCGCCAGCAGCGCCGGACAGATCAATGAGCAGTTCTTC.